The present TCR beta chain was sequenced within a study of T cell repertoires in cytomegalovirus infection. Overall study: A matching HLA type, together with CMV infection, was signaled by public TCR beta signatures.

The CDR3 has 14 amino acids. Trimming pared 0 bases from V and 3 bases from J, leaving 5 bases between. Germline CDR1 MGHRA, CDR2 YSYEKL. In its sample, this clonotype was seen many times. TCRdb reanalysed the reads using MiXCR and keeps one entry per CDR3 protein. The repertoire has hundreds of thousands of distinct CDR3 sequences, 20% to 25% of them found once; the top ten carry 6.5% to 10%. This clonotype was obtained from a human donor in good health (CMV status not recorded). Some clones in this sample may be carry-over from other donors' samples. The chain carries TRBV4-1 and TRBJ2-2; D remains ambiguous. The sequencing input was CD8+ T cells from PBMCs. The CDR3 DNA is TGCGCCAGCAGCCAAGATCCCGACACCGGGGAGCTGTTTTTT. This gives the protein CASSQDPDTGELFF.